This T cell receptor (beta chain) was found in a study of T-cell memory formation after mild COVID-19. TCRdb called the 5' RACE reads again in MiXCR, with one record for every CDR3 protein. Among hundreds of thousands of distinct CDR3 sequences listed, roughly 24% were seen once. Only a few counts were recorded for this clonotype. The sequenced sample consisted of PBMCs or a T cell subset sorted from them (not recorded which). The TCR sequence derives from an adult woman who had mild COVID-19 (a few samples of this study predate the infection). Cell type and time point are not known.

CDR3 loop: CASSPPFPGGYTF. CDR3 DNA sequence: TGTGCCAGCTCACCCCCCTTTCCAGGTGGCTACACCTTC. The genes are TRBV18 and TRBJ1-2; unclear D gene. Trimming pared 3 bases from V and 7 bases from J, leaving 12 bases between. Germline-derived CDR1 and CDR2 are KGHSH and LQKENI. The CDR3 totals 13 residues. Full variable domain (missing parts from reference TRBV18 and TRBJ1-2): NAGVMQNPRHLVRRRGQEARLRCSPMKGHSHVYWYRQLPEEGLKFMVYLQKENIIDESGMPKERFSAEFPKEGPSILRIQQVVRGDSAAYFCASSPPFPGGYTFGSGTRLTVV.